The T cell receptor beta chain described here comes from a study of shared clonotypes between healthy human individuals. Study-level findings and limits: Naive subsets, compared against memory subsets, generally had larger estimated richness values.

The V gene's germline CDR1 is MNHEY and CDR2 SMNVEV (reference sequence). CDR3 size: 13 residues. With 5 bases removed from V and 5 bases from J, the gap between germline ends came to 9 bases. Worth noting for this clone: The antigen is not known.

Some clones are missing from TCRdb's copy, which holds only in-frame ones; the method was immunoSEQ multiplex PCR. This sample has approximately 120,000 clones, with about 71% found just once. Specimen: memory CD8+ T cells sorted from blood. Subset reported: CD45RO+ cells pooled with CCR7-negative TemRA cells. The V call is TRBV27, the J call TRBJ1-4; D remains unclear. The clonotype comes from a woman aged 25 to 45 in good health. CDR3 bases: TGTGCCAGCAGTAAAAACCCGAATGAAAAACTGTTTTTT. This translates into CASSKNPNEKLFF.